Below, 21 T cell receptor beta chains from the same sample are listed, as sequenced in a study of immune evolution from preneoplasia to lung adenocarcinoma. The method was immunoSEQ multiplex PCR; TCRdb's version includes in-frame clones alone and lacks a portion of them. Seen here are 11,000 to 15,000 clones, more than 75% observed once, and the top ten hold roughly 3%. What was sequenced was FFPE minimally invasive lung adenocarcinoma tissue. The receptors come from a person aged 55-80 years with lung adenocarcinoma.

This clone was picked up a small number of times. Other DNA sequences in this specimen translate into the identical CDR3. The rearrangement links TRBV11-2 to TRBJ2-7; D may be TRBD1 (5 bases). From germline, CDR1 is SGHAT and CDR2 FQNNGV. V lost 5 bases to trimming and J lost 0 bases, with 20 bases between them. This CDR3 has 17 residues. The CDR3 DNA reads TGTGCCAGCAGCCTAATAAAAGGACAAAGATCCTCCTACGAGCAGTACTTC. It yields the protein CASSLIKGQRSSYEQYF.

The chain couples TRBV5-4 to TRBJ2-1; D remains unclear. CDR1 SGHNT and CDR2 YYREEE come from the germline V gene (reference sequence). This CDR3 region has 16 residues. The germline V and J ends were trimmed by 0 bases and 0 bases, with 10 bases remaining between them. CDR3 sequence: CASSLAVKGSYNEQFF. The CDR3 region has the DNA TGTGCCAGCAGCTTGGCTGTGAAGGGCTCCTACAATGAGCAGTTCTTC.

CDR3 residues: CASRPLGETQYF. For the CDR3, the DNA is TGTGCCAGCAGGCCCTTGGGAGAGACCCAGTACTTC. This rearrangement joins TRBV28 to TRBJ2-5; D remains unclear. Trimming took 6 bases from V and 4 from J, leaving 9 bases between them. The CDR3 totals 12 residues. The V gene's germline CDR1 is MDHEN and CDR2 SYDVKM. Full variable domain (outside the CDR3, taken from reference TRBV28 and TRBJ2-5): DVKVTQSSRYLVKRTGEKVFLECVQDMDHENMFWYRQDPGLGLRLIYFSYDVKMKEKGDIPEGYSVSREKKERFSLILESASTNQTSMYLCASRPLGETQYFGPGTRLLVL.

As concerns this clone: Its ends do not fully match the called genes, so a read error is possible. CDR3: CAISDAFGGTGTQYF. The CDR3 nucleotides are TGTGCCATCAGTGATGCTTTCGGGGGGACAGGTACGCAGTATTTT. V and J are TRBV10-3 and TRBJ2-3; possibly TRBD1 for D (8 bases). The CDR3 has 15 amino acids. CDR1 is ENHRY and CDR2 is SYGVKD in the germline V gene.

This clone was counted once. This rearrangement joins TRBV30 to TRBJ1-5, with 8 bases identical to TRBD1. The germline V gene has CDR1 GTSNPN and CDR2 SVGIG (reference sequence). V lost 2 bases, J lost 5 bases, and 8 bases stayed unmatched. The CDR3 is 15 amino acids. The CDR3 reads CAWSPLGQGDQPQHF. In nucleotides, the CDR3 is TGTGCCTGGAGTCCACTCGGACAGGGAGATCAGCCCCAGCATTTT.

This clone was counted once. The rearrangement joins TRBV28 to TRBJ1-2; tentatively, D is TRBD1 (5 bases). The germline V and J ends were trimmed by 5 bases and 7 bases, with 26 bases remaining between them. The CDR3 spans 17 residues. Germline values: CDR1 MDHEN, CDR2 SYDVKM. The CDR3 loop reads CASSTTGRIITIGGYTF. The CDR3 DNA sequence: TGTGCCAGCAGTACCACGGGGCGGATAATAACTATTGGTGGCTACACCTTC.

The chain links TRBV5-4 to TRBJ2-5; 8 nucleotides match TRBD2. The junction had 5 bases not matched to a gene; V was cut back by 3 bases and J by 1 base. This CDR3 contains 15 residues. Germline CDR1 SGHNT, CDR2 YYREEE (reference sequence). The CDR3 protein is CASSSGRAVQETQYF. DNA for the CDR3: TGTGCCAGCAGCTCCGGGAGGGCGGTCCAAGAGACCCAGTACTTC.

The chain couples TRBV4-1 to TRBJ2-7; D perhaps matches TRBD1 (5 bases). The CDR3 covers 13 residues. V shed 1 base and J shed 3 bases, with 7 bases lying between them. Germline values: CDR1 MGHRA, CDR2 YSYEKL. CDR3 loop: CASSQGGHYEQYF. The CDR3 coding sequence is TGCGCCAGCAGCCAAGGAGGACACTACGAGCAGTACTTC.

The chain is built from TRBV30 and TRBJ2-5; 7 bases align to TRBD2. Unmatched junction bases numbered 3, after V lost 0 bases and J lost 5 bases. The germline V gene encodes CDR1 GTSNPN and CDR2 SVGIG (reference sequence). CDR3 size: 13 residues. CDR3 sequence: CAWSVFGGETQYF. CDR3 in DNA: TGTGCCTGGAGTGTTTTCGGGGGGGAGACCCAGTACTTC.

V is TRBV25-1 and J is TRBJ2-3; D is uncertain. There are 14 residues in the CDR3. Between the trimmed V and J ends, which lost 7 bases and 1 base, there was a span of 12 bases. CDR1 MGHDK and CDR2 SYGVNS come from the germline V gene. CDR3: CASTLSSGTDTQYF. The CDR3 DNA reads TGTGCCAGCACCCTCTCATCCGGCACAGATACGCAGTATTTT.

This clone was recorded only once. The chain joins TRBV28 to TRBJ2-1; TRBD1 or TRBD2 may be the D gene (5 bases each). Trimming removed 8 bases from V and 10 bases from J, with 24 bases in between. The CDR3 spans 15 residues. Germline V gene lookup returns CDR1 MDHEN and CDR2 SYDVKM. CDR3: CASSPPMGRESEQFF. The CDR3 region has the DNA TGTGCCAGCTCCCCCCCTATGGGCAGGGAGAGCGAGCAGTTCTTC.

The V call is TRBV19, the J call TRBJ1-4; D unclear. The V gene lost 4 bases and the J gene lost 8 bases, with 14 bases spanning the gap. The CDR3 totals 14 residues. The germline V gene has CDR1 LNHDA and CDR2 SQIVND (reference sequence). In nucleotides, the CDR3 is TGTGCCAGTAGTACCGGACGTTTTGGAGAAAAACTGTTTTTT. Translating gives CASSTGRFGEKLFF.

This rearrangement joins TRBV7-2 to TRBJ1-6; D is undetermined. The CDR3 consists of 12 residues. V shed 6 bases and J shed 9 bases, with 9 bases lying between them. Germline V CDR1 and CDR2: SGHTA, FQGNSA. CDR3 amino acids: CASSGEFSPLHF. CDR3 in DNA: TGTGCCAGCAGTGGGGAGTTTTCACCCCTCCACTTT.

V is TRBV30 and J is TRBJ1-6; D remains unclear. Germline V gene lookup returns CDR1 GTSNPN and CDR2 SVGIG (reference sequence). The CDR3 runs 14 residues. V shed 0 bases and J shed 4 bases, with 7 bases lying between them. The CDR3: CAWSVTEYNSPLHF. The CDR3, as DNA: TGTGCCTGGAGTGTAACCGAGTATAATTCACCCCTCCACTTT.

The chain links TRBV19 to TRBJ2-5; D possibly corresponds to TRBD2 (6 bases). The CDR3 spans 13 residues. The V end was cut by 5 bases, the J end by 3 bases, with 10 bases between. Germline V gene data show CDR1 as LNHDA and CDR2 as SQIVND (reference sequence). The CDR3 protein is CASSYQREETQYF. The CDR3 DNA is TGTGCCAGTAGTTATCAGCGGGAAGAGACCCAGTACTTC.

The chain carries TRBV30 and TRBJ1-1; no firm D call. The CDR3 has 12 residues. Trimming pared 4 bases from V and 9 bases from J, leaving 15 bases between. The germline CDR1 and CDR2 sequences are GTSNPN and SVGIG (reference sequence). The CDR3 DNA reads TGTGCCTGGACCCCTTTCGCCGACCAAGCTTTCTTT. Translated: CAWTPFADQAFF.

This rearrangement joins TRBV7-2 to TRBJ1-6; D call uncertain. The CDR3 has 13 residues. Trimming took off 2 bases at V and 9 bases at J, with 8 bases between the two ends. Per germline, CDR1 SGHTA and CDR2 FQGNSA. The CDR3 DNA is TGTGCCAGCAGCTTATCTCTCCTTTCACCCCTCCACTTT. This encodes CASSLSLLSPLHF.

The V gene is TRBV18, the J gene TRBJ2-7; D uncertain. The CDR3 contains 11 residues. The V gene lost 4 bases and the J gene lost 5 bases, with 6 bases spanning the gap. Germline-derived CDR1 and CDR2 are KGHSH and LQKENI. CDR3 sequence: CASSHGHEQYF. The CDR3 DNA is TGTGCCAGCTCACATGGGCACGAGCAGTACTTC.

The chain recombines TRBV11-2 with TRBJ1-1; D not resolved. Germline loops: CDR1 SGHAT, CDR2 FQNNGV. The V end lost 4 bases, the J end lost 1 base, and 13 bases lay between the germline ends. The CDR3 extends over 15 amino acids. The chain's CDR3 is CASSSRVLGNTEAFF. The CDR3 nucleotides read TGTGCCAGCAGCTCACGGGTTCTTGGGAACACTGAAGCTTTCTTT.

The V call is TRBV2, the J call TRBJ1-1; D call uncertain. The germline V and J ends were trimmed by 6 bases and 3 bases, with 14 bases remaining between them. Germline CDR1 SNHLY, CDR2 FYNNEI. The CDR3 is 14 residues long. This chain's CDR3 is CASSTLGRDTEAFF. DNA for the CDR3: TGTGCCAGCAGCACCCTGGGGAGGGACACTGAAGCTTTCTTT.

The rearrangement uses TRBV29-1 and TRBJ2-1; D is possibly TRBD1 or TRBD2 (5 bases each). The germline V and J ends were trimmed by 3 bases and 0 bases, with 18 bases remaining between them. The CDR3 has 17 residues. CDR1 is SQVTM and CDR2 is ANQGSEA in the germline V gene. CDR3 residues: CSVEGHLGVSSYNEQFF. The CDR3 DNA follows: TGCAGCGTTGAGGGGCATTTGGGGGTCAGCTCCTACAATGAGCAGTTCTTC.